The next 15 T cell receptor beta chains were all read from a single sample in a study of graft-versus-host responses after intestinal transplantation. Their target antigens are unknown. Assay: immunoSEQ multiplex PCR; the TCRdb copy retains only in-frame clones and omits some. The table records about 100,000 clones, over 75% of them present only once. This specimen was unstimulated CD4+ T cells sorted from spleen or lymph node cells, taken before transplant. The receptors come from a human donor who was the organ donor for an intestinal transplant.

This chain connects TRBV14 to TRBJ2-7, with TRBD1 matching 7 bases. The CDR3 has 13 amino acids. Germline values: CDR1 SGHDN, CDR2 FVKESK. V lost 9 bases and J lost 1; bases outside the gene matches: 6. The CDR3 DNA reads as TGTGCCAGTCCGACAGGGATGTCCTACGAGCAGTACTTC. The encoded protein is CASPTGMSYEQYF.

The chain joins TRBV27 to TRBJ2-6; tentatively, D is TRBD1 (5 bases). The V end lost 4 bases, the J end lost 2 bases, and 21 bases lay between the germline ends. The CDR3 extends over 19 amino acids. Germline lookup yields CDR1 MNHEY and CDR2 SMNVEV (reference sequence). The CDR3 nucleotides are TGTGCCAGCAGTTCCTACAGGAGATCGCCTATCCCTGGGGCCAACGTCCTGACTTTC. Protein: CASSSYRRSPIPGANVLTF.

This sequence joins TRBV6-1 and TRBJ1-1; D is uncertain. The CDR3 is 14 amino acids. V was clipped by 3 bases and J by 11 bases, with 19 bases between them. The V gene's germline CDR1 is MNHNS and CDR2 SASEGT. CDR3 nucleotide sequence: TGTGCCAGCAGTGAGACCCGTCGATCCGGAGGGGCTTTCTTT. Its protein is CASSETRRSGGAFF.

V gene TRBV28 combines with J gene TRBJ1-2; 10 bases are a match to TRBD1. Trimming took 6 bases from V and 8 from J; bases not matched to a gene: 6. Germline lookup yields CDR1 MDHEN and CDR2 SYDVKM. This CDR3 comprises 13 residues. CDR3 sequence: CASRRQGALGYTF. CDR3 DNA: TGTGCCAGCAGACGACAGGGGGCGCTCGGCTACACCTTC.

The CDR3 coding sequence is TGCGCCAGCAGCCAAGATGGGTCAGGCAATCAGCCCCAGCATTTT. Its translation is CASSQDGSGNQPQHF. The rearrangement links TRBV4-1 to TRBJ1-5; no definite D call. Between the trimmed V and J ends, which lost 0 bases and 2 bases, there was a span of 8 bases. The CDR3 totals 15 residues. The V gene's germline CDR1 is MGHRA and CDR2 YSYEKL.

This chain joins TRBV5-1 and TRBJ2-1; 10 bases are shared with TRBD2. The CDR3 has 16 amino acids. V shed 4 bases and J 2 bases; nucleotides not matched to a gene: 6. Germline V gives CDR1 SGHRS, CDR2 YFSETQ. Here the CDR3 reads CASSHTSGGAYNEQFF. CDR3 DNA sequence: TGCGCCAGCAGCCATACGAGCGGGGGGGCCTACAATGAGCAGTTCTTC.

CDR3 sequence (DNA): TGCAGTGCTGATTGGGGCAATGAGCAGTTCTTC. Protein: CSADWGNEQFF. This chain links TRBV20-1 with TRBJ2-1; no clear D gene. In germline, CDR1 is DFQATT, CDR2 SNEGSKA (reference sequence). V lost 5 bases and J lost 6, with 8 bases in between. This CDR3 contains 11 residues.

The J gene is TRBJ1-2, the V gene TRBV28, with TRBD1 matching 8 bases. Germline V gene sequence: CDR1 MDHEN, CDR2 SYDVKM. The CDR3 contains 14 residues. V was pared by 6 bases and J by 3 bases, with 6 bases of the junction left unmatched. The chain's CDR3 is CASSRPGQDYGYTF. CDR3 DNA: TGTGCCAGCAGCCGACCGGGACAGGACTATGGCTACACCTTC.

This chain links TRBV5-1 with TRBJ2-7; 11 nucleotides align to TRBD1. The CDR3 covers 14 residues. Germline assignment: CDR1 SGHRS and CDR2 YFSETQ. After removal of 8 bases from V and 12 bases from J, the junction contained 16 bases not matched to a gene. The CDR3 DNA is TGCGCCAGACTACCGGACAGGGGGCCATCCCACGTGTACTTC. It codes for CARLPDRGPSHVYF.

This clone was counted once. This sequence joins TRBV5-1 and TRBJ1-2; tentative D call: TRBD1 (6 bases). From germline, CDR1 is SGHRS and CDR2 YFSETQ. V was cut by 3 bases and J by 0 bases, with 9 bases left in between. This CDR3 has 14 residues. CDR3 bases: TGCGCCAGCAGCTCGGACAGATCTAACTATGGCTACACCTTC. Translating it yields CASSSDRSNYGYTF. Full variable domain (rest looked up from reference TRBV5-1 and TRBJ1-2): KAGVTQTPRYLIKTRGQQVTLSCSPISGHRSVSWYQQTPGQGLQFLFEYFSETQRNKGNFPGRFSGRQFSNSRSEMNVSTLELGDSALYLCASSSDRSNYGYTFGSGTRLTVV.

The chain couples TRBV5-6 to TRBJ1-3; D is unclear. V lost 1 base and J 0 bases, leaving 8 bases between the germline ends. This CDR3 has 15 amino acids. From germline, CDR1 is SGHDT and CDR2 YYEEEE. This CDR3 is CASSLYQASGNTIYF. The CDR3 DNA reads TGTGCCAGCAGCTTGTATCAGGCCTCTGGAAACACCATATATTTT.

The V and J genes are TRBV10-2 and TRBJ1-2, with 10 bases matching TRBD1. In germline, CDR1 is WSHSY, CDR2 SAAADI. After removal of 6 bases from V and 4 bases from J, the junction contained 8 bases not matched to a gene. The CDR3 is 15 residues long. In nucleotides, the CDR3 is TGCGCCAGCAGACAAGGACAGGGGGGAGGCTATGGCTACACCTTC. Protein sequence: CASRQGQGGGYGYTF.

The gene calls are TRBV20-1 and TRBJ1-2, with D possibly TRBD1 on 6 matching bases. Germline lookup yields CDR1 DFQATT and CDR2 SNEGSKA (reference sequence). The length of the CDR3 is 11 residues. CDR3 loop: CYPQGNYGYTF. The CDR3 nucleotides read TGCTACCCCCAGGGGAACTATGGCTACACCTTC.

This sequence joins TRBV2 and TRBJ2-7; TRBD1 aligns across 7 bases. J lost 7 bases, V lost 4 bases, and 10 bases had no gene match. Germline-derived CDR1 and CDR2 are SNHLY and FYNNEI. This CDR3 region has 14 residues. CDR3 sequence reads: CASSGRTGLREQYF. Written as DNA, the CDR3 is TGTGCCAGCAGTGGTAGGACAGGCCTGAGGGAGCAGTACTTC.

Here the CDR3 reads CASSELSSGANVLTF. The CDR3, as DNA: TGCGCCAGCAGCGAGCTGAGCTCTGGGGCCAACGTCCTGACTTTC. The rearrangement joins TRBV5-1 to TRBJ2-6; D call uncertain. CDR1 is SGHRS and CDR2 is YFSETQ in the germline V gene. With 4 bases removed from V and 0 bases from J, the gap between germline ends came to 8 bases. This CDR3 is 15 amino acids long.